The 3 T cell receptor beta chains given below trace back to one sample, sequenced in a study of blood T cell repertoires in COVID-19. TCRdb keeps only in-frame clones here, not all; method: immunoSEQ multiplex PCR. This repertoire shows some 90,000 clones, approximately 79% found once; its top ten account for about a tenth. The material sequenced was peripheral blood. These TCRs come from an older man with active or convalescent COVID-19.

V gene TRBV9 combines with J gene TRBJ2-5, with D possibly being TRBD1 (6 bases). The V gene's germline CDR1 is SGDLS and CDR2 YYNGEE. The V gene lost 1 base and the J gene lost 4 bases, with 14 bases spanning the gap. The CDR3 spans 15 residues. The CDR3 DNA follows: TGTGCCAGCAGCGTAAGTACAGGGCTCGGAGAGACCCAGTACTTC. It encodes CASSVSTGLGETQYF.

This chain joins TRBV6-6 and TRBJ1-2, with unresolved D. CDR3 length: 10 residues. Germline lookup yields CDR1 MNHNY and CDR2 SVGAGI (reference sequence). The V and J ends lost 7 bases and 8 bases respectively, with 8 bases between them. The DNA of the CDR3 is TGTGCCAGCATCTATTCGGGCTACACCTTC. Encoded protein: CASIYSGYTF.

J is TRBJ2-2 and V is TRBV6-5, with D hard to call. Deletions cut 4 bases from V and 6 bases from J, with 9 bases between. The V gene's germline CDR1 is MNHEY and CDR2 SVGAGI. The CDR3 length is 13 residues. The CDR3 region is CASSSHQAGELFF. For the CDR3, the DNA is TGTGCCAGCAGTTCCCACCAGGCCGGGGAGCTGTTTTTT.